This TCR beta chain was observed in a study of T-cell memory formation after mild COVID-19. This clonotype was detected a few times. TCRdb independently ran MiXCR on the 5' RACE reads; one entry per CDR3 protein. The sample shows about 400,000 distinct CDR3 sequences, 20% to 25% of them seen only once. CDR3 size: 17 residues. Germline CDR1 SGHRS, CDR2 YFSETQ. The J segment lost 8 bases and the V segment lost 3 bases, leaving 13 bases of the junction unmatched. Material: PBMCs or a T cell subset sorted from them (not recorded which). The V and J genes are TRBV5-1 and TRBJ2-5, with 13 bases identical to TRBD2. The origin of this receptor is an adult woman who had mild COVID-19 (a few samples of this study predate the infection). Cell type and time point are not known. The CDR3 protein is CASSSVKTSGGQQTQYF. CDR3 bases: TGCGCCAGCAGCTCTGTTAAGACTAGCGGGGGGCAACAAACCCAGTACTTC.